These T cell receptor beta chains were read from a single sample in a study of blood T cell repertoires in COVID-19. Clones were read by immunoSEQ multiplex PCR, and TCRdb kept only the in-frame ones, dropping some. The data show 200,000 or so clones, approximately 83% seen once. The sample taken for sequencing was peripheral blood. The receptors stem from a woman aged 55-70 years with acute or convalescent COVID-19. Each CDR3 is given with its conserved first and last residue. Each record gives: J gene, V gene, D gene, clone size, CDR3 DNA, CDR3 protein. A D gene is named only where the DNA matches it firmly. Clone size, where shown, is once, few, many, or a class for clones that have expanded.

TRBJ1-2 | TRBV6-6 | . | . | TGTGCCAGCAGTTACTCGGATATTCAGGGTGGCTACACCTTC | CASSYSDIQGGYTF
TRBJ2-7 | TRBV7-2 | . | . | TGTGCCAGCAGCCTCCTAGGGGGAACATCCTACGAGCAGTACTTC | CASSLLGGTSYEQYF
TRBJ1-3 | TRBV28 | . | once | TGTGCCAGCAGTTTCCCAGTTATTGGAAACACCATATATTTT | CASSFPVIGNTIYF
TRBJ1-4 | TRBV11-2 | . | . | TGTGCCAGCAGCGTGGACAGTGGGGGAAAACTGTTTTTT | CASSVDSGGKLFF
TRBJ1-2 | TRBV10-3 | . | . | TGTGCCATCAGTGACCAGCGCCCTGGCTACACCTTC | CAISDQRPGYTF
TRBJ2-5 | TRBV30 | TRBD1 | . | TGTGCCTGGAGTTCCTGGACAGGGAAAGAGACCCAGTACTTC | CAWSSWTGKETQYF
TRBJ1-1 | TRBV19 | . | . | TGTGCCAGTAGTATGCGGCAGGGGACTGAAGCTTTCTTT | CASSMRQGTEAFF
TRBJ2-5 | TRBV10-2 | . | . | TGCGCCAGCAGTGAGCTGCAAGAGACCCAGTACTTC | CASSELQETQYF
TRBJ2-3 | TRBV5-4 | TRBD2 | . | TGTGCCAGCAGCTTAGCGGGGGGGATTACGGATACGCAGTATTTT | CASSLAGGITDTQYF
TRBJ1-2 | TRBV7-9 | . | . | TGTGCCAGCAGCCAGTCCCCCTATGGCTACACCTTC | CASSQSPYGYTF
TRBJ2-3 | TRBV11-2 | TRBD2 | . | TGTGCCAGCAGCTTAGTACTAGCGAGCACAGATACGCAGTATTTT | CASSLVLASTDTQYF